Listed here is a single T cell receptor beta chain. Its antigen is not known. These data come from a study of T cell repertoires in ileal Crohn's disease. Overall study: Patients had a median roughly 7.9-year disease duration, and less than 45% were active smokers.

The V gene lost 3 bases and the J gene lost 4 bases, with 9 bases spanning the gap. The germline V gene has CDR1 LNHDA and CDR2 SQIVND (reference sequence). This CDR3 spans 13 amino acids. Findings and caveats of the study: Clonal expansions were more frequent in active smokers than non-smokers at surgery.

TCRdb's copy holds only in-frame clones and misses some; the assay was immunoSEQ multiplex PCR. The repertoire holds 11,000 to 15,000 clones, with approximately 78% as singletons. What was sequenced was ileal tissue. The sequence was collected from an adult with Crohn's disease. The chain recombines TRBV19 with TRBJ1-2, with D unclear. CDR3 sequence reads: CASSIGRGYGYTF. The CDR3, as DNA: TGTGCCAGTAGTATCGGACGGGGCTATGGCTACACCTTC.